These 27 T cell receptor beta chains originate from one sample sequenced in a study of identical twins. TCRdb called the 5' RACE reads again in MiXCR, with one record for every CDR3 protein. The sample gives about 810,000 distinct CDR3 sequences, around an eighth of which show up once; around 1.5% is in the top ten. In addition, the sample was reused for a study of yellow fever vaccine responses in identical twins.

Sequenced input: PBMCs. The receptors were sampled from a woman aged 18-29 years in good health.

The chain combines TRBV15 with TRBJ2-7; the match to TRBD1 covers 8 bases. The CDR3 contains 14 residues. From germline, CDR1 is LNHNV and CDR2 YYDKDF (reference sequence). V was clipped by 6 bases and J by 4 bases; unmatched bases: 8. For the CDR3, the DNA is TGTGCCACCAGGGACGGGCAGGGGGCATACGAGCAGTACTTC. It translates to CATRDGQGAYEQYF.

This clonotype was detected ten times or more. This chain links TRBV4-1 with TRBJ2-1, with D uncertain. V was shortened by 1 base and J by 7 bases, with 5 bases between the two germline ends. The germline gives CDR1 MGHRA, CDR2 YSYEKL. The CDR3 totals 12 residues. CDR3 bases: TGCGCCAGCAGCCAAGGGGTGAATGAGCAGTTCTTC. Its protein is CASSQGVNEQFF.

This clonotype has ten or more counts. The CDR3 DNA is TGTGCCAGCAGTCAAGAGGGGAACACCGGGGAGCTGTTTTTT. Protein sequence: CASSQEGNTGELFF. This chain uses TRBV2 with TRBJ2-2; D is possibly TRBD2 (5 bases). Trimming removed 5 bases at V and 1 base at J, with 8 bases between. Germline CDR1 is SNHLY and CDR2 is FYNNEI. CDR3 size: 14 residues. The full variable domain, with the rest looked up from reference TRBV2 and TRBJ2-2, is EPEVTQTPSHQVTQMGQEVILRCVPISNHLYFYWYRQILGQKVEFLVSFYNNEISEKSEIFDDQFSVERPDGSNFTLKIRSTKLEDSAMYFCASSQEGNTGELFFGEGSRLTVL.

This clonotype was detected a few times. The chain uses TRBV6-2 or TRBV6-3 and TRBJ2-7; D is possibly TRBD2 (5 bases). V lost 7 bases and J lost 2, with 18 bases in between. The CDR3 has 15 amino acids. Germline-derived CDR1 and CDR2 are MNHEY and SVGEGT. In DNA, the CDR3 is TGTGCCAGCACCCCGGGATGGTCCGCGCCCTACGAGCAGTACTTC. This gives the protein CASTPGWSAPYEQYF.

The chain uses TRBV20-1 and TRBJ2-7; 8 bases line up with TRBD2. V was pared by 3 bases and J by 2 bases, with 9 bases of the junction left unmatched. Germline CDR1 is DFQATT and CDR2 is SNEGSKA (reference sequence). The CDR3 is 15 amino acids. For the CDR3, the DNA is TGCAGTGCTAGCCCCAGGGGCGGGAGGCCCTACGAGCAGTACTTC. Translated, it gives CSASPRGGRPYEQYF.

This clonotype was found a few times. The J gene is TRBJ1-6, the V gene TRBV4-1; 9 nucleotides align to TRBD1. The trim removed 2 bases at V and 6 bases at J, leaving 5 bases unmatched. From germline, CDR1 is MGHRA and CDR2 YSYEKL. CDR3 length equals 16 residues. The CDR3 DNA follows: TGCGCCAGCAGCCAAACAGGGGGCGCATCTAATTCACCCCTCCACTTT. Translated: CASSQTGGASNSPLHF.

This clonotype showed up many times. V gene TRBV12-3 or TRBV12-4 combines with J gene TRBJ2-7; possible D gene TRBD1, 6 bases. With 5 bases removed from V and 5 bases from J, the gap between germline ends came to 10 bases. The length of the CDR3 is 12 residues. This CDR3 reads CASSTGLNEQYV. CDR3 in DNA: TGTGCCAGCAGTACAGGGTTAAACGAGCAGTACGTC.

The gene calls are TRBV29-1 and TRBJ2-5; 9 bases match TRBD2. The CDR3 covers 17 residues. V lost 7 bases and J lost 5; bases outside the gene matches: 20. CDR1 is SQVTM, CDR2 ANQGSEA, per germline. In DNA, the CDR3 is TGCAGCGCTAGAGACGAGGGGCGGGGGGGCTATTTTGAGACCCAGTACTTC. Translating gives CSARDEGRGGYFETQYF.

The chain uses TRBV2 and TRBJ1-2; perhaps TRBD1 as D (6 bases). Trimming cost V 6 bases and J 2 bases, with 16 bases left between them. The CDR3 has 15 residues. Germline V CDR1 and CDR2: SNHLY, FYNNEI. The CDR3 here is CASSGVGARNYGYTF. The CDR3 DNA reads TGTGCCAGCAGCGGGGTGGGGGCCAGGAACTATGGCTACACCTTC.

There are many counts of this clonotype. This chain connects TRBV24-1 to TRBJ2-2; 8 bases line up with TRBD1. This CDR3 contains 17 residues. Germline lookup yields CDR1 KGHDR and CDR2 SFDVKD. J lost 5 bases, V lost 4 bases, and 11 bases had no gene match. CDR3 nucleotide sequence: TGTGCCACCAGTGACCCCCGGACAGGGACGGGAACCGGGGAGCTGTTTTTT. This gives the protein CATSDPRTGTGTGELFF.

This clonotype was seen a handful of times. This chain joins TRBV7-9 and TRBJ2-1, with D possibly TRBD2 on 7 matching bases. Germline V gene sequence: CDR1 SEHNR, CDR2 FQNEAQ (reference sequence). The CDR3 length is 16 residues. V lost 8 bases and J 3 bases, leaving 20 bases between the germline ends. This CDR3 is CASRTRGEGVYNEQFF. The CDR3 bases are TGTGCCAGCCGCACTAGAGGGGAGGGGGTCTACAATGAGCAGTTCTTC. The entire variable domain, with the rest obtained from reference TRBV7-9 and TRBJ2-1, is as follows: DTGVSQNPRHKITKRGQNVTFRCDPISEHNRLYWYRQTLGQGPEFLTYFQNEAQLEKSRLLSDRFSAERPKGSFSTLEIQRTEQGDSAMYLCASRTRGEGVYNEQFFGPGTRLTVL.

This clonotype has at least ten counts. V gene TRBV12-3 or TRBV12-4 combines with J gene TRBJ1-5, with D unresolved. V gave up 3 bases and J gave up 1 base, with 7 bases separating them. The CDR3 runs to 14 residues. CDR3 residues: CASSFRESNQPQHF. The CDR3 bases are TGTGCCAGCAGTTTTAGGGAAAGCAATCAGCCCCAGCATTTT.

V is TRBV7-8 and J is TRBJ2-1; no firm D call. V dropped 0 bases and J dropped 0 bases, with 9 bases sitting between them. The germline V gene has CDR1 SGHVS and CDR2 FQNEAQ. CDR3 length: 16 residues. CDR3 residues: CASSLALPASYNEQFF. The CDR3 coding sequence is TGTGCCAGCAGCTTAGCCCTACCGGCCTCCTACAATGAGCAGTTCTTC. The complete variable domain, with remaining parts taken from reference TRBV7-8 and TRBJ2-1, reads GAGVSQSPRYKVAKRGQDVALRCDPISGHVSLFWYQQALGQGPEFLTYFQNEAQLDKSGLPSDRFFAERPEGSVSTLKIQRTQQEDSAVYLCASSLALPASYNEQFFGPGTRLTVL.

In its sample, this clonotype was seen a few times. The chain is built from TRBV28 and TRBJ2-1; TRBD2 matches at 13 bases. Germline CDR1 reads MDHEN; CDR2 reads SYDVKM. The CDR3 totals 18 residues. Germline trimming cut 6 bases from V and 2 bases from J; bases unmatched to any gene: 10. CDR3 bases: TGTGCCAGCAGAGAAGGACTAGCGGGAGTTCCCGCCTACAATGAGCAGTTCTTC. Translated: CASREGLAGVPAYNEQFF.

V and J are TRBV5-1 and TRBJ2-3; D possibly corresponds to TRBD2 (7 bases). Germline V CDR1 and CDR2: SGHRS, YFSETQ. V was pared by 0 bases and J by 2 bases, with 13 bases between. The CDR3 is 16 residues long. CDR3 residues: CASSLASRGATDTQYF. CDR3 DNA: TGCGCCAGCAGCTTGGCATCCCGGGGGGCCACAGATACGCAGTATTTT.

This sequence joins TRBV12-3 or TRBV12-4 and TRBJ2-3; TRBD1 matches 8 bases. There are 14 residues in the CDR3. V lost 6 bases and J lost 3; bases outside the gene matches: 5. CDR3 in amino acids: CASRFTGGTDTQYF. The CDR3, as DNA: TGTGCCAGCAGATTCACAGGGGGAACAGATACGCAGTATTTT.

This clonotype was seen a few times. The chain carries TRBV6-1 and TRBJ1-2; D ambiguous. Trimming removed 10 bases at V and 4 bases at J, with 16 bases between. The CDR3 loop spans 13 amino acids. The germline V gene encodes CDR1 MNHNS and CDR2 SASEGT. The CDR3 region is CATREGLVYGYTF. The CDR3, as DNA: TGTGCCACCCGGGAAGGACTCGTCTATGGCTACACCTTC.

The J gene is TRBJ2-7, the V gene TRBV7-9, with 8 positions matching TRBD2. V shed 2 bases and J 2 bases; nucleotides not matched to a gene: 8. The V gene's germline CDR1 is SEHNR and CDR2 FQNEAQ (reference sequence). The CDR3 contains 16 residues. The CDR3 sequence is CASSLITSGQAYEQYF. The CDR3 region has the DNA TGTGCCAGCAGCTTAATCACTAGCGGTCAAGCCTACGAGCAGTACTTC. Filled out from reference TRBV7-9 and TRBJ2-7, the complete variable domain reads DTGVSQNPRHKITKRGQNVTFRCDPISEHNRLYWYRQTLGQGPEFLTYFQNEAQLEKSRLLSDRFSAERPKGSFSTLEIQRTEQGDSAMYLCASSLITSGQAYEQYFGPGTRLTVT.

The chain couples TRBV4-1 to TRBJ2-1; TRBD2 matches 14 bases. The CDR3 is 18 residues long. The germline CDR1 and CDR2 sequences are MGHRA and YSYEKL. V shed 1 base and J 9 bases; nucleotides not matched to a gene: 11. The CDR3 nucleotides read TGCGCCAGCAGCCAAGCTGCGACTAGCGGGGGGGCCTCGGGTGAGCAGTTCTTC. It is translated as CASSQAATSGGASGEQFF.

The rearrangement joins TRBV29-1 to TRBJ2-5; possibly TRBD2 for D (5 bases). Between the trimmed V and J ends, which lost 8 bases and 0 bases, there was a span of 16 bases. In germline, CDR1 is SQVTM, CDR2 ANQGSEA. This CDR3 is 14 amino acids long. CDR3 protein: CSISFGGNQETQYF. As DNA, the CDR3 is TGCAGCATTAGCTTCGGAGGTAACCAAGAGACCCAGTACTTC.

The CDR3 spells CSASSTQETQYF. The CDR3 DNA reads as TGCAGTGCTTCTAGCACCCAAGAGACCCAGTACTTC. The J gene is TRBJ2-5, the V gene TRBV20-1; perhaps TRBD2 as D (5 bases). CDR1 is DFQATT, CDR2 SNEGSKA, per germline (reference sequence). The CDR3 runs 12 residues. V dropped 5 bases and J dropped 1 base, with 8 bases sitting between them.

This clonotype was recorded many times. The genes are TRBV20-1 and TRBJ1-6; 9 positions match TRBD1. V lost 6 bases and J lost 0; bases outside the gene matches: 18. CDR1 and CDR2 from the germline V gene are DFQATT and SNEGSKA (reference sequence). There are 20 residues in the CDR3. The CDR3 sequence: CSARTLTGTGKSSYNSPLHF. The CDR3 bases are TGCAGTGCCAGGACTCTTACCGGGACAGGGAAAAGCTCCTATAATTCACCCCTCCACTTT.

V and J are TRBV20-1 and TRBJ2-3; D might be TRBD1 (6 bases). The length of the CDR3 is 12 residues. Germline V gene lookup returns CDR1 DFQATT and CDR2 SNEGSKA (reference sequence). V gave up 6 bases and J gave up 11 bases, with 18 bases separating them. Written as DNA, the CDR3 is TGCAGTGCAGCGTCCGGACAGCTGATGCAGTATTTT. It translates to CSAASGQLMQYF.

This clonotype was picked up a small number of times. The rearrangement links TRBV2 to TRBJ2-7; no definite D call. Germline CDR1 and CDR2: SNHLY and FYNNEI. The CDR3 totals 15 residues. V was cut by 1 base and J by 0 bases, with 10 bases left in between. CDR3 loop: CASSEEALVSYEQYF. The CDR3 DNA sequence: TGTGCCAGCAGTGAAGAAGCCTTAGTCTCCTACGAGCAGTACTTC.

This clonotype was counted at least ten times. The rearrangement joins TRBV15 to TRBJ2-1; D may be TRBD2 (6 bases). The CDR3 contains 17 residues. CDR1 and CDR2 (germline): LNHNV, YYDKDF (reference sequence). V gave up 3 bases and J gave up 0 bases, with 15 bases separating them. CDR3 sequence (DNA): TGTGCCACCAGCAGCGTATCTAGCGTCAGCTCCTACAATGAGCAGTTCTTC. This codes for CATSSVSSVSSYNEQFF.

The rearrangement links TRBV10-3 to TRBJ2-1; D gene uncertain. The CDR3 covers 11 residues. CDR1 is ENHRY and CDR2 is SYGVKD in the germline V gene. V lost 6 bases and J lost 10, with 10 bases in between. CDR3 DNA sequence: TGTGCCATCAGAGGCCCGAGGGAGCAGTTCTTC. This encodes CAIRGPREQFF.

This clonotype has just a few counts. The chain is built from TRBV11-2 and TRBJ2-5; TRBD2 agrees at 8 bases. After removal of 0 bases from V and 4 bases from J, the junction contained 4 bases not matched to a gene. Looked up from germline, CDR1 is SGHAT and CDR2 is FQNNGV. The CDR3 covers 15 residues. CDR3 in DNA: TGTGCCAGCAGCTTAGAACCCCGGGGGGGAGAGACCCAGTACTTC. Translation gives CASSLEPRGGETQYF.